The entry below describes one TCR beta chain. The sample originates from a study of cytotoxic CD8 clonotypes in ibrutinib-treated CLL. Sequencing used immunoSEQ multiplex PCR; TCRdb keeps in-frame clones, though not all of them. In the table there are 250,000 to 350,000 clones, roughly 76% of which are singletons. Sequences were derived from PBMCs, sampled at disease progression, from a patient treated with ibrutinib. The source of this sequence is a human donor with chronic lymphocytic leukemia.

CDR3 nucleotide sequence: TGTGCCAGCAGTTTCAAACAGGGTCGCTACAATGAGCAGTTCTTC. Amino acid sequence: CASSFKQGRYNEQFF. The chain carries TRBV28 and TRBJ2-1, with TRBD1 as a possible D gene (6 bases). V was pared by 3 bases and J by 3 bases, with 12 bases between. Germline-derived CDR1 and CDR2 are MDHEN and SYDVKM. The CDR3 loop spans 15 amino acids.